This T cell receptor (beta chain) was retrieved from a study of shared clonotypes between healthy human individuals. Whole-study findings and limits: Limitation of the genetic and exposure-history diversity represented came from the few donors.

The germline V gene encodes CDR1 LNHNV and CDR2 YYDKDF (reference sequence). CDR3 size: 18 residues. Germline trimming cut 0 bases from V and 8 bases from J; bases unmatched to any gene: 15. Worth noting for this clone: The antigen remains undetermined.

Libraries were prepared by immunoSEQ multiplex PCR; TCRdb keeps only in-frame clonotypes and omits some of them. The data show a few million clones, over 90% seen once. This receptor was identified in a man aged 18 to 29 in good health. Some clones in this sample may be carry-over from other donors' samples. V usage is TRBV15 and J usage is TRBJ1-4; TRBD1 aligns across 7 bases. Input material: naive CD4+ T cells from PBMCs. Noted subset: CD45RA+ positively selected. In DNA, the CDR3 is TGTGCCACCAGCAGAGAAGGGGGCTCACGGCAGGGCTTCGAAAAACTGTTTTTT. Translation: CATSREGGSRQGFEKLFF.